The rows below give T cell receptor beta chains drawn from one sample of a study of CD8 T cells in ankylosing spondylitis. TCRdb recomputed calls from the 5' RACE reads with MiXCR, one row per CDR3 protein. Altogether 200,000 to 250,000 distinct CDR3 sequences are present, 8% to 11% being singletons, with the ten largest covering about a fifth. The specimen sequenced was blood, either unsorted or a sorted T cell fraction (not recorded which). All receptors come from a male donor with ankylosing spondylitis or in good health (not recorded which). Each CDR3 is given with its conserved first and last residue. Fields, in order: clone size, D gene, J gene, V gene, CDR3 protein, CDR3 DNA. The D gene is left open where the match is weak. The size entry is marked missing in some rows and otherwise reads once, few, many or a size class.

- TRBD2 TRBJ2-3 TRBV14 CASSPAIAGGTDTQYF TGTGCCAGCAGCCCGGCCATAGCGGGCGGCACAGATACGCAGTATTTT
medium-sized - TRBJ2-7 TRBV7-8 CASSLEMQGPAYEQYF TGTGCCAGCAGCTTAGAGATGCAGGGTCCCGCCTACGAGCAGTACTTC
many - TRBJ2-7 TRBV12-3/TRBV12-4 CASSFSGFEQYF TGTGCCAGCAGTTTTTCGGGATTCGAGCAGTACTTC
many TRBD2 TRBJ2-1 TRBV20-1 CSASERGAVNEQFF TGCAGTGCTAGTGAGCGGGGGGCAGTTAATGAGCAGTTCTTC
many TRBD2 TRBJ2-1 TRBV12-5 CASGLVLGGVNNEQFF TGTGCTAGTGGTTTGGTACTGGGGGGGGTAAACAATGAGCAGTTCTTC
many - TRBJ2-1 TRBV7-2 CASSPARMGQFF TGTGCCAGCAGTCCCGCCCGCATGGGGCAGTTCTTC
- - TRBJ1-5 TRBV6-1 CASSPRRSGGQPQHF TGTGCCAGCAGTCCTAGGCGGTCAGGAGGTCAGCCCCAGCATTTT
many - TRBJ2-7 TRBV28 CASSPTGIYEQYF TGTGCCAGCAGCCCAACAGGGATATACGAGCAGTACTTC
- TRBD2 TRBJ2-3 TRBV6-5 CASSSDLAGKSDTQYF TGTGCCAGCAGTTCGGATCTAGCGGGGAAGTCAGATACGCAGTATTTT
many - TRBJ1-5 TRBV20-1 CSASPQGSSNQPQHF TGCAGTGCCTCCCCCCAGGGATCTAGCAATCAGCCCCAGCATTTT
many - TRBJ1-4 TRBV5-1 CASSSTGFNEKLFF TGCGCCAGCAGCTCCACAGGGTTTAATGAAAAACTGTTTTTT
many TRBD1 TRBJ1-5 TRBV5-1 CASSETGDTQPQHF TGCGCCAGCAGCGAGACAGGGGATACTCAGCCCCAGCATTTT
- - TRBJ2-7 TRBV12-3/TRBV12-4 CASRTDSTSYEQYF TGTGCCAGCAGAACGGACTCCACCTCCTACGAGCAGTACTTC
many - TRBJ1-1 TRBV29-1 CSVEGANTEAFF TGCAGCGTTGAAGGTGCGAACACTGAAGCTTTCTTT
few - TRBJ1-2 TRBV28 CASSSRWGGDTF TGTGCCAGCAGTTCCCGGTGGGGTGGCGACACCTTC
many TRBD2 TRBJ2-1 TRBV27 CASSLSGLAGGQFF TGTGCCAGCAGTTTATCCGGACTAGCGGGGGGGCAGTTCTTC
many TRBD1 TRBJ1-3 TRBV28 CASRDFDRGLDTIYF TGTGCCAGCAGAGATTTTGACAGGGGGCTTGACACCATATATTTT
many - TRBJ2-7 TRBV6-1 CASTLSPGSYEQYF TGTGCCAGCACCTTAAGTCCAGGATCCTACGAGCAGTACTTC
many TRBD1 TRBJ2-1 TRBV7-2 CASSLAGGDRASNEQFF TGTGCCAGCAGCTTAGCGGGTGGGGACAGGGCGTCCAATGAGCAGTTCTTC
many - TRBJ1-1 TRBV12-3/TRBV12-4 CASRPLQGIGTEAFF TGTGCCAGCAGACCTCTACAGGGAATCGGCACTGAAGCTTTCTTT
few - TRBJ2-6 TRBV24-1 CATSDPSGAGANVLTF TGTGCCACCAGTGATCCGTCAGGGGCTGGGGCCAACGTCCTGACTTTC
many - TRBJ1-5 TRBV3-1 CASSQGVYSNQPQHF TGTGCCAGCAGCCAGGGGGTATATAGCAATCAGCCCCAGCATTTT
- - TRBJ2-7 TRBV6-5 CASSYTMGYEQYF TGTGCCAGCAGTTACACAATGGGGTACGAGCAGTACTTC
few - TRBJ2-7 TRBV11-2 CASSSPLGTEQYF TGTGCCAGCAGCTCCCCGTTAGGGACCGAGCAGTACTTC
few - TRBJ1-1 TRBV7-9 CASSVLREESTEAFF TGTGCCAGCAGCGTCCTACGGGAAGAAAGCACTGAAGCTTTCTTT
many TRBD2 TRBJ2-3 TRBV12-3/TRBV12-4 CASRLAGDTDTQYF TGTGCCAGCAGGCTAGCGGGGGACACAGATACGCAGTATTTT
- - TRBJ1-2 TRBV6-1 CASSMKVGANYGYTF TGTGCCAGCAGCATGAAGGTGGGGGCTAACTATGGCTACACCTTC
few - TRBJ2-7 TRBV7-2 CASSKGVSSSYEQYF TGTGCCAGCAGCAAGGGGGTATCCAGCTCCTACGAGCAGTACTTC
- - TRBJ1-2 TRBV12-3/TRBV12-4 CASSLKLTGYTF TGTGCCAGCAGTTTGAAATTGACTGGCTACACCTTC
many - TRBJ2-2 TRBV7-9 CASSLSTLTGELFF TGTGCCAGCAGCTTAAGCACACTCACCGGGGAGCTGTTTTTT
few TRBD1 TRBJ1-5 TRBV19 CASSTQGGSNQPQHF TGTGCCAGTAGTACTCAGGGGGGGAGCAATCAGCCCCAGCATTTT
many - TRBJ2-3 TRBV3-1 CASSQDQGKGAADTQYF TGTGCCAGCAGCCAAGATCAGGGGAAAGGAGCGGCAGATACGCAGTATTTT
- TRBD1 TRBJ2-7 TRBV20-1 CSAWRQGSSYEQYF TGCAGTGCTTGGAGACAGGGTAGCTCCTACGAGCAGTACTTC
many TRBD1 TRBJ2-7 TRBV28 CASSLAGTSGGEQYF TGTGCCAGCAGTTTAGCCGGGACCTCAGGGGGCGAGCAGTACTTC
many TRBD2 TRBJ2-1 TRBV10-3 CAIGGGGNEQFF TGTGCCATCGGGGGGGGTGGGAATGAGCAGTTCTTC
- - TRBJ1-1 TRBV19 CASRWASPSTEAFF TGTGCCAGTAGATGGGCATCCCCAAGTACTGAAGCTTTCTTT
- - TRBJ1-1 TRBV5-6 CASSYDRRSTEAFF TGTGCCAGCAGCTACGACAGGAGATCGACCGAAGCTTTCTTT
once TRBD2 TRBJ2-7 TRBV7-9 CASSGTAGDSYEQYF TGTGCCAGCAGCGGGACTGCGGGGGATTCCTACGAGCAGTACTTC
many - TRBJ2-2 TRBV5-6 CASHRDTGELFF TGTGCCAGCCACCGGGATACCGGGGAGCTGTTTTTT
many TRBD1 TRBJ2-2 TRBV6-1 CASSTDRGPGELFF TGTGCCAGCAGTACGGACAGGGGGCCCGGGGAGCTGTTTTTT
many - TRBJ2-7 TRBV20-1 CSALDRYSYEQYF TGCAGTGCTCTCGACAGGTACTCCTACGAGCAGTACTTC
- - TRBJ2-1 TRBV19 CAIGPRWGSSYNEQFF TGTGCCATCGGCCCCCGATGGGGGAGCTCCTACAATGAGCAGTTCTTC
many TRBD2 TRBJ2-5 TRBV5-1 CASSLATGGETQYF TGCGCCAGCAGCTTGGCCACGGGGGGGGAGACCCAGTACTTC
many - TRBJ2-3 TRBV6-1 CASSGSAWGGGTQYF TGTGCCAGCAGTGGTAGCGCTTGGGGTGGGGGTACGCAGTATTTT
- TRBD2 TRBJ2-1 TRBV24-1 CATRPPGGNEQFF TGTGCCACCAGACCTCCGGGGGGCAATGAGCAGTTCTTC
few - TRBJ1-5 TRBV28 CASSFVSGNQPQHF TGTGCCAGCAGTTTCGTCAGTGGCAATCAGCCCCAGCATTTT
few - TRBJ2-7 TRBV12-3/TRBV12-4 CASSGSDENEQYF TGTGCCAGCAGTGGATCCGATGAGAACGAGCAGTACTTC
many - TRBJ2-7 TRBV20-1 CSARSPTDYEQYF TGCAGTGCTAGGTCACCTACAGACTACGAGCAGTACTTC
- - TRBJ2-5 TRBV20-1 CSARADREAQETQYF TGCAGTGCTAGGGCTGACCGGGAAGCTCAGGAGACCCAGTACTTC
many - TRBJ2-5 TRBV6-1 CASSPIGKGETQYF TGTGCCAGCAGTCCGATCGGAAAGGGAGAGACCCAGTACTTC
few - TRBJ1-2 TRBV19 CASRPRQYNYGYTF TGTGCCAGTAGGCCTCGACAGTACAACTATGGCTACACCTTC
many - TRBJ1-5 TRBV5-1 CASSLFDSRNQPQHF TGCGCCAGCAGCTTGTTTGACAGTCGCAATCAGCCCCAGCATTTT
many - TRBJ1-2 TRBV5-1 CASSLSREGGYTF TGCGCCAGCAGCTTGAGCAGGGAAGGTGGCTACACCTTC